Below, 17 T cell receptor beta chains from the same sample are listed, as sequenced in a study of T cells in localized non-small cell lung cancer. The method was immunoSEQ multiplex PCR; TCRdb's version includes in-frame clones alone and lacks a portion of them. The table lists around 100,000 clones, over 80% of them singletons. The sample consisted of peripheral blood, taken before any cancer treatment. The receptors originated from a man aged 40-75 years with stage I squamous cell lung carcinoma.

The gene calls are TRBV4-1 and TRBJ1-2; 7 bases match TRBD1. CDR1 is MGHRA, CDR2 YSYEKL, per germline. This CDR3 has 15 amino acids. V shed 3 bases and J 8 bases; nucleotides not matched to a gene: 12. The CDR3 coding sequence is TGCGCCAGCAGCCAGAGAGGGGGCAGCCAAGGAGGCTACACCTTC. It is translated as CASSQRGGSQGGYTF.

The gene calls are TRBV27 and TRBJ1-3, with D perhaps TRBD1 (6 bases). Germline-derived CDR1 and CDR2 are MNHEY and SMNVEV (reference sequence). Trimming removed 8 bases from V and 0 bases from J, with 8 bases in between. This CDR3 is 13 amino acids long. CDR3 nucleotides: TGTGCCAGCGCGGACAGCTCTGGAAACACCATATATTTT. Encoded protein: CASADSSGNTIYF.

The J gene is TRBJ2-7, the V gene TRBV18; 7 nucleotides match TRBD1. CDR3 length: 16 residues. Losses at the gene ends were 0 bases for V and 5 bases for J; bases not matched to a gene: 10. The V gene's germline CDR1 is KGHSH and CDR2 LQKENI. CDR3 residues: CASSPPSDDRVHEQYF. In nucleotides, the CDR3 is TGTGCCAGCTCACCACCTAGTGATGACAGGGTCCACGAGCAGTACTTC.

This clone was counted between two and nine times. The chain carries TRBV11-2 and TRBJ1-1, with 7 nucleotides matching TRBD1. The CDR3 loop spans 13 amino acids. V shed 6 bases, J shed 5 bases, and the junction held 6 bases outside the gene matches. The germline V gene has CDR1 SGHAT and CDR2 FQNNGV. In DNA form, the CDR3 reads TGTGCCAGCAGTCGGGACAGAAGAACTGAAGCTTTCTTT. Its translation: CASSRDRRTEAFF.

The chain has TRBV5-6 and TRBJ1-1, with D tentatively TRBD1 (5 bases). V was shortened by 0 bases and J by 0 bases, with 9 bases between the two germline ends. From germline, CDR1 is SGHDT and CDR2 YYEEEE. The CDR3 runs to 15 residues. The CDR3: CASSLAGGVNTEAFF. CDR3 DNA: TGTGCCAGCAGCTTGGCCGGGGGGGTGAACACTGAAGCTTTCTTT.

The chain combines TRBV19 with TRBJ1-1; a weak D match, TRBD1 (5 bases). V was clipped by 1 base and J by 5 bases, with 8 bases between them. Germline V CDR1 and CDR2: LNHDA, SQIVND (reference sequence). CDR3 length: 13 residues. The CDR3 reads CASSIAGYTEAFF. The CDR3 nucleotides are TGTGCCAGTAGTATAGCAGGGTATACTGAAGCTTTCTTT.

V usage is TRBV6-5 and J usage is TRBJ1-4, with D possibly TRBD1 on 6 matching bases. From germline, CDR1 is MNHEY and CDR2 SVGAGI. The ends were cut back, 6 bases at V and 5 bases at J, with 16 bases in the middle. The CDR3 runs to 15 residues. The DNA for the CDR3 is TGTGCCAGCAGGCCCGCGGGGGGGCGAAATGAAAAACTGTTTTTT. Its translation is CASRPAGGRNEKLFF.

The V call is TRBV6-1, the J call TRBJ2-5; 7 positions agree with TRBD1. The V gene's germline CDR1 is MNHNS and CDR2 SASEGT. The V and J ends lost 8 bases and 5 bases, in that order; junction bases with no gene match: 11. This CDR3 is built from 14 residues. The CDR3 spells CASPKTGFRETQYF. The CDR3 nucleotides read TGTGCCAGCCCTAAGACAGGGTTTCGGGAGACCCAGTACTTC.

The chain has TRBV6-1 and TRBJ2-3, with 10 bases identical to TRBD2. Germline-derived CDR1 and CDR2 are MNHNS and SASEGT. V lost 8 bases to trimming and J lost 4 bases; unmatched junction nucleotides: 9. The CDR3 is 15 amino acids. CDR3 amino acids: CASLWSGGAADTQYF. CDR3 sequence (DNA): TGTGCCAGCCTCTGGAGCGGGGGGGCCGCAGATACGCAGTATTTT.

The chain couples TRBV19 to TRBJ1-1; TRBD1 might be the D (6 bases). Trimming removed 8 bases from V and 1 base from J, with 14 bases in between. CDR1 and CDR2 (germline): LNHDA, SQIVND (reference sequence). CDR3 length: 14 residues. The CDR3 region is CASLLGGTNTEAFF. The CDR3 DNA reads TGTGCCAGTCTTTTAGGGGGGACGAACACTGAAGCTTTCTTT.

The chain combines TRBV5-1 with TRBJ1-6, with 9 bases lining up with TRBD1. From germline, CDR1 is SGHRS and CDR2 YFSETQ. The junction had 6 bases not matched to a gene; V was cut back by 2 bases and J by 0 bases. The CDR3 sequence is 18 residues long. This CDR3 is CASSFGTGSSSYNSPLHF. Written as DNA, the CDR3 is TGCGCCAGCAGCTTCGGGACAGGGTCCAGCTCCTATAATTCACCCCTCCACTTT.

The chain recombines TRBV4-1 with TRBJ1-2; TRBD1 might be the D (5 bases). The germline CDR1 and CDR2 sequences are MGHRA and YSYEKL. The CDR3 contains 16 residues. Trimming pared 2 bases from V and 1 base from J, leaving 14 bases between. CDR3 in amino acids: CASSQNSRGGNYGYTF. The CDR3 DNA reads as TGCGCCAGCAGCCAAAATAGTCGCGGGGGTAACTATGGCTACACCTTC.

The rearrangement joins TRBV6-1 to TRBJ2-7; D call uncertain. The V and J ends lost 3 bases and 3 bases respectively, with 6 bases between them. Germline V CDR1 and CDR2: MNHNS, SASEGT. The CDR3 spans 12 residues. In DNA form, the CDR3 reads TGTGCCAGCAGTGAGGACGGCTACGAGCAGTACTTC. Protein sequence: CASSEDGYEQYF.

This chain uses TRBV4-3 with TRBJ2-7; 10 bases agree with TRBD2. Germline CDR1 is LGHNA and CDR2 is YSLEER. This CDR3 has 15 residues. The J segment lost 7 bases and the V segment lost 1 base, leaving 7 bases of the junction unmatched. In DNA, the CDR3 is TGCGCCAGCAGCCAAGTGATAGCGGGGGGCCCAGAGCAGTACTTC. This gives the protein CASSQVIAGGPEQYF.

V is TRBV5-6 and J is TRBJ1-5; D uncertain. The germline V and J ends were trimmed by 4 bases and 5 bases, with 16 bases remaining between them. Germline lookup yields CDR1 SGHDT and CDR2 YYEEEE. This CDR3 comprises 15 residues. In DNA, the CDR3 is TGTGCCAGCAGCCGAGCAAGGTTATCTTATCAGCCCCAGCATTTT. Translated: CASSRARLSYQPQHF.

The rearrangement joins TRBV6-5 to TRBJ1-6; no clear D gene. Germline lookup yields CDR1 MNHEY and CDR2 SVGAGI. The CDR3 runs to 15 residues. V was trimmed by 7 bases and J by 5 bases, leaving 15 bases between them. Here the CDR3 DNA reads TGTGCCAGCACCTCAACGGCGGCTGATAATTCACCCCTCCACTTT. Translation gives CASTSTAADNSPLHF.

V usage is TRBV11-2 and J usage is TRBJ1-2; TRBD1 matches at 7 bases. Looked up from germline, CDR1 is SGHAT and CDR2 is FQNNGV. This CDR3 has 14 residues. The V and J ends lost 7 bases and 4 bases, in that order; junction bases with no gene match: 9. CDR3 amino acids: CASKRTGDRYGYTF. Written as DNA, the CDR3 is TGTGCCAGCAAGAGGACAGGAGATCGCTATGGCTACACCTTC.